This T cell receptor (beta chain) came from a study of shared clonotypes between healthy human individuals (dated by TCRdb to the early 2020s). As for the study more broadly: The cohort included three men and a couple of women between 18 and 49 years of age. For each donor, three plates each were used for CD4 naive and CD4 memory, two plates were used for CD8 naive, and one plate was used for CD8 memory. To estimate repertoire size and how much clonotype sharing occurs between individuals, the study deeply sequenced the blood TCR repertoires of five or six healthy adults. Different laboratories and diverse techniques were used to prepare libraries and sequence TCR repertoires, to increase sequencing depth and limit assay-specific biases. Leukapheresis yielded between about 0.9 and 9 billion PBMCs per donor. The study at large found these results: Pairwise subsampling led to the expectation that sequencing depth would affect the degree of clonotype sharing among donors. Incomplete sequencing was indicated by rarefaction of sorted-subset datasets, despite the large sequencing depth. Compared with non-shared clonotypes, the clonotypes found in all four sorted-subset donors had higher generation probabilities. Only blood was sampled, and tissue TCR repertoires likely differ from those in blood. The small number of donors limited the genetic and exposure-history diversity represented. Naive subsets generally had larger estimated clonotype richness than memory subsets. Across four donors, about 4.5% of naive CD4, roughly 3.4% of naive CD8, around 2.1% of memory CD4, and under 0.45% of memory CD8 clonotypes were shared.

The donors were healthy, HIV-negative adults with no recently reported acute infections or vaccinations. Every donor was a Caucasian adult residing in Nashville, Tennessee, USA. CD4+ T cells were enriched by magnetic negative selection, after which naive cells were positively selected on CD45RA and the negative fraction was taken as the memory subset. After blood collection by leukapheresis, PBMCs were isolated using Ficoll-Histopaque density gradient centrifugation and then cryopreserved in the vapor phase of liquid nitrogen. Purity and quantity of every magnetically sorted T cell population were checked by analytical flow cytometry. From each sorted fraction, genomic DNA was isolated and quantified by UV absorbance on a Nanodrop 2000c. In regard to this clone: The antigen it binds to is not known. The CDR3 carries no conserved terminal phenylalanine or tryptophan, so it likely arises from a read error.

Using the deep immunoSEQ assay, multiplex PCR amplified TCR CDR3 regions from genomic DNA. For each cell subset, the extracted genomic DNA was distributed evenly across all wells of several immunoSEQ 96-well plates, and each plate served as one replicate. For sorted subsets, around 0.2 ug genomic DNA, equal to 30,000 to 35,000 T cell genomes, was loaded into each replicate PCR. Purified libraries were measured with a Qubit 3.0 fluorometer, size-checked on a Bioanalyzer 2100, and measured again with the KAPA Library Quantification kit. A separate single-read 150-cycle Illumina NextSeq 550 flow cell was used to sequence each immunoSEQ 96-well plate. In the original analysis: Because the immunoSEQ output held only junctional sequences and lacked quality scores, the filtering could not match the filtering applied to full-length reads. To assign V/J genes and CDR3, sequences were annotated using PyIR, a Python wrapper for IgBLAST v1.9, with IMGT germline references. Reads were filtered out if the reads had weak V/J assignments (E-value above 1e-6), no CDR3, stop codons, out-of-frame junctions, or ambiguous translated residues. V3J clonotypes were defined as sequences sharing the same inferred V gene, J gene, and CDR3 amino acid sequence. Percentage overlap between repertoires was calculated by dividing the number of shared unique clonotypes by the size of the smaller repertoire. Richness of each repertoire was evaluated using RTK rarefaction, the Chao1 estimator, and Recon v2.1 estimates of unobserved clonotypes. Generation probabilities for all TCRbeta clonotypes obtained by the gDNA method from a few donors were computed using OLGA. The immuneACCESS repertoire file appears here via TCRdb, limited to in-frame rearrangements. These files lack a portion of the clones; in checked studies, under half of the deficit traces to unresolved V genes, and the cause of the others is not known. D and trimming come from the DNA, and the V and J calls and clone size come from that table. Across this sample there are around 940,000 clones, with over 75% seen only once. Of the sample, approximately 1.5% falls within the top ten clones.

The germline ends are 4 bases apart after V is trimmed by 4 bases and J by 4 bases. The CDR3 numbers 11 amino acids, ends counted. Only the CDR3 DNA is retained, 33 bases long and in frame from the first base. CDR1 SGHTA and CDR2 FQGNSA are derived from the germline V gene. The clonotype comes from a man between 18 and 35 years old in good health. Sequences were obtained from memory CD4+ T cells sorted from blood. Read against the paper, the sample's cell subset or site label means: CD45RA-negative fraction. In this chain, TRBV7-2 is recombined with TRBJ1-2, with no confident D gene call. The nucleotide sequence is given as TGTGCCAGCAGCTCCTTCTATGGCTACACCTCC. Its coded protein is CASSSFYGYTS.